These T cell receptor beta chains were read from a single sample in a study of blood T cell repertoires in COVID-19. Repertoires were generated with immunoSEQ multiplex PCR, while TCRdb's copy carries only in-frame clones and drops some. The profile shows 45,000 or so clones, 87% of them singletons. The source material was peripheral blood. These receptor sequences come from a woman older than 75 with COVID-19, enrolled during active disease. The CDR3 runs from the conserved cysteine through the conserved F or W. A D gene is named only where the DNA matches it firmly. The size entry is marked missing in some rows and otherwise reads once, few, many or a size class.

abundance	v_gene	j_gene	d_gene	len	CDR3aa	CDR3nt
.	TRBV28	TRBJ1-2	TRBD1	17	CASSPRGRGPPNYGYTF	TGTGCCAGCAGTCCCCGGGGCAGGGGGCCTCCCAACTATGGCTACACCTTC
few	TRBV5-5	TRBJ2-1	TRBD1	12	CASSLQGIGQFF	TGTGCCAGCAGCTTACAGGGGATCGGGCAGTTCTTC
.	TRBV19	TRBJ2-3	.	14	CASSTIAYADTQYF	TGTGCCAGTAGTACCATAGCTTACGCAGATACGCAGTATTTT
.	TRBV25-1	TRBJ1-3	TRBD1	18	CASTSLGTGSSRGNTIYF	TGTGCCAGCACTTCTTTGGGGACAGGTTCGTCGCGTGGAAACACCATATATTTT
.	TRBV11-2	TRBJ2-6	TRBD2	16	CASSFSGSSGANVLTF	TGTGCCAGCAGCTTTAGCGGGAGCTCTGGGGCCAACGTCCTGACTTTC
.	TRBV24-1	TRBJ2-3	TRBD1	15	CATSDLGTGSDTQYF	TGTGCCACCAGTGATTTGGGGACAGGGTCGGATACGCAGTATTTT
.	TRBV11-3	TRBJ2-3	TRBD2	15	CASSGTSGGTDTQYF	TGTGCCAGCTCAGGGACTAGCGGGGGCACAGATACGCAGTATTTT
.	TRBV28	TRBJ2-7	TRBD2	18	CASSLFLSGGAPSYEQYF	TGTGCCAGCAGTTTGTTCCTTAGCGGGGGGGCCCCCTCCTACGAGCAGTACTTC
.	TRBV19	TRBJ2-1	.	12	CASSFNVGEQFF	TGTGCCAGTAGTTTTAATGTCGGGGAGCAGTTCTTC
.	TRBV28	TRBJ2-5	TRBD2	17	CASRGLGLAGGQETQYF	TGTGCCAGCAGGGGACTAGGACTAGCGGGAGGGCAAGAGACCCAGTACTTC
.	TRBV19	TRBJ1-4	.	14	CASSNTYRVEKLFF	TGTGCCAGTAGCAATACTTACAGGGTCGAAAAACTGTTTTTT
many	TRBV7-9	TRBJ1-1	TRBD1	15	CASSSTTGGTTEAFF	TGTGCCAGCAGCTCGACGACAGGGGGTACTACTGAAGCTTTCTTT
.	TRBV28	TRBJ1-5	.	14	CASSSTGGNQPQHF	TGTGCCAGCAGTTCGACAGGCGGCAATCAGCCCCAGCATTTT
medium-sized	TRBV28	TRBJ2-7	TRBD2	17	CASSLSASGRFAYEQYF	TGTGCCAGCAGTTTATCAGCCAGCGGGAGGTTCGCCTACGAGCAGTACTTC
.	TRBV18	TRBJ1-1	.	15	CASSLSVLPNTEAFF	TGTGCCAGCTCCCTATCGGTCTTACCGAACACTGAAGCTTTCTTT
.	TRBV29-1	TRBJ1-1	TRBD1	13	CSLTAGGSTEAFF	TGCAGCTTGACCGCAGGGGGAAGTACTGAAGCTTTCTTT
.	TRBV9	TRBJ2-2	TRBD1	15	CASSDRQGYTGELFF	TGTGCCAGCAGCGATCGACAGGGGTACACCGGGGAGCTGTTTTTT
.	TRBV6-5	TRBJ2-1	.	13	CASSYPERNEQFF	TGTGCCAGCAGTTATCCTGAGAGGAATGAGCAGTTCTTC
.	TRBV5-1	TRBJ1-6	TRBD1	15	CASSPDRYYNSPLHF	TGCGCCAGCAGCCCGGACAGGTACTATAATTCACCCCTCCACTTT
.	TRBV10-3	TRBJ1-1	.	12	CAISSVNTEAFF	TGTGCCATCAGTTCGGTGAACACTGAAGCTTTCTTT
once	TRBV2	TRBJ1-2	TRBD1	13	CASSALPGQGNTF	TGTGCCAGCAGTGCCCTGCCGGGACAGGGGAACACCTTC
.	TRBV7-9	TRBJ2-1	TRBD2	15	CASSVLAVSYNEQFF	TGTGCCAGCAGCGTCCTAGCGGTCTCCTACAATGAGCAGTTCTTC
.	TRBV6-5	TRBJ2-7	.	13	CASSYGASYEQYF	TGTGCCAGCAGTTACGGGGCAAGCTACGAGCAGTACTTC
.	TRBV28	TRBJ2-2	TRBD2	14	CASSVQRGTGELFF	TGTGCCAGCAGTGTCCAGCGGGGCACCGGGGAGCTGTTTTTT
.	TRBV10-1	TRBJ1-6	.	14	CASSVGTNNSPLHF	TGCGCCAGCAGCGTAGGGACTAATAATTCACCCCTCCACTTT
.	TRBV6-2/TRBV6-3	TRBJ1-1	.	15	CASSYAYRVRTEAFF	TGTGCCAGCAGTTACGCCTACAGGGTGCGCACTGAAGCTTTCTTT
.	TRBV30	TRBJ2-7	TRBD1	14	CAWVDRIRVYEQYF	TGTGCCTGGGTGGACAGGATCAGGGTCTACGAGCAGTACTTC
.	TRBV7-4	TRBJ2-7	TRBD1	14	CPASTGAISYEQYF	TGTCCCGCCTCGACAGGGGCCATCTCCTACGAGCAGTACTTC
few	TRBV2	TRBJ2-3	TRBD2	14	CASGRGGSTDTQYF	TGTGCCAGCGGCCGGGGGGGCAGCACAGATACGCAGTATTTT
.	TRBV7-2	TRBJ2-2	TRBD2	15	CASILWGGYTGELFF	TGTGCCAGCATCCTCTGGGGGGGTTATACCGGGGAGCTGTTTTTT
.	TRBV19	TRBJ1-4	TRBD1	16	CASSPGQGTTNEKLFF	TGTGCCAGTAGTCCCGGACAGGGCACAACTAATGAAAAACTGTTTTTT
.	TRBV14	TRBJ2-7	.	21	CASSQASSGWGLLTGAYEQYF	TGTGCCAGCAGCCAAGCTTCCTCGGGTTGGGGCCTTTTAACGGGCGCCTACGAGCAGTACTTC
.	TRBV10-1	TRBJ1-1	.	13	CASRNQMNTEAFF	TGCGCCAGCAGGAACCAGATGAACACTGAAGCTTTCTTT
.	TRBV5-1	TRBJ2-2	.	14	CASRRDNRPGELFF	TGCGCCAGCAGGAGGGACAACAGGCCCGGGGAGCTGTTTTTT
.	TRBV5-1	TRBJ2-1	.	14	CASSLGAPQNEQFF	TGCGCCAGCAGCTTGGGGGCCCCCCAGAATGAGCAGTTCTTC
once	TRBV5-1	TRBJ2-2	.	16	CASSLAQSANTGELFF	TGCGCCAGCAGCTTGGCCCAGAGCGCGAACACCGGGGAGCTGTTTTTT
.	TRBV6-1	TRBJ2-4	.	16	CASSEVWETPRGIQYF	TGTGCCAGCAGTGAAGTTTGGGAGACTCCTCGGGGCATTCAGTACTTC
.	TRBV4-1	TRBJ2-1	.	15	CASVMGARSYNEQFF	TGCGCCAGCGTCATGGGGGCTAGATCCTACAATGAGCAGTTCTTC
.	TRBV9	TRBJ1-4	TRBD1	15	CASSVGSGTVEKLFF	TGTGCCAGCAGCGTAGGTTCCGGGACAGTTGAAAAACTGTTTTTT
.	TRBV18	TRBJ2-1	TRBD2	18	CASSPPGLAGGPRDEQFF	TGTGCCAGCTCACCACCGGGTCTAGCGGGGGGCCCACGGGATGAGCAGTTCTTC